This T cell receptor (beta chain) was sequenced for a study of blood T cell repertoires in COVID-19. About the research overall: Material from acute and convalescent COVID-19 was sourced from the United States, Italy and Spain.

Germline values: CDR1 MNHEY, CDR2 SVGAGI. The CDR3 is 13 amino acids. Per the original methods: Estimates of nucleated cell counts were drawn from the amplification of reference gene primers. Sequencing was performed with immunoSEQ multiplex PCR; in TCRdb, only in-frame clones are kept and a portion is missing. V, J and clone size are taken as reported in that table, and D and trimming were inferred from the DNA itself. The sample carries over 50,000 clones, 84% recorded once. This clonotype was sampled from a man in his fifties or sixties with COVID-19, enrolled during active disease. The sequenced sample was peripheral blood. The chain combines TRBV6-5 with TRBJ2-2, with 8 bases that match TRBD2. CDR3 DNA: TGTGCGTCCGGGGGGGCGAACACCGGGGAGCTGTTTTTT. Translated, it gives CASGGANTGELFF.